This record concerns one T cell receptor (beta chain) sequence. In the same sample, other DNA sequences code for this CDR3. This entry belongs to a study of shared clonotypes between healthy human individuals. About the study: Researchers assigned three CD4 naive, three CD4 memory, two CD8 naive and one CD8 memory plate to each donor.

Method: immunoSEQ multiplex PCR; TCRdb's copy keeps in-frame clones and lacks some. The data hold over a million clones, with approximately 98.5% observed a single time. CDR3 length: 13 residues. Trimming removed 5 bases from V and 0 bases from J, with 10 bases in between. Germline loops: CDR1 SQVTM, CDR2 ANQGSEA. This clonotype originated in a man aged 25 to 40 in good health. Sequenced material: naive CD4+ T cells sorted from blood. Subset here: CD45RA+ positively selected. The V gene is TRBV29-1, the J gene TRBJ1-1, with D perhaps matching TRBD1 (5 bases). CDR3 residues: CSVRGVLNTEAFF. The CDR3 DNA follows: TGCAGCGTTCGAGGGGTGTTGAACACTGAAGCTTTCTTT.